The 15 T cell receptor beta chains below come from one sample, sequenced in a study of early T cells in non-severe SARS-CoV-2 infection. TCRdb reprocessed the 5' RACE reads via MiXCR and lists one record per CDR3 protein. The sample comprises 76,000 or so distinct CDR3 sequences, over 9% of which are singletons, and roughly 4.7% rests with the top ten. Sequenced sample: whole blood. The origin of the receptors is an adult who was a healthcare worker with PCR-confirmed SARS-CoV-2 infection or an uninfected control (not recorded which).

The V and J genes are TRBV6-2 or TRBV6-3 and TRBJ1-1, with D tentatively TRBD1 (5 bases). V was trimmed by 11 bases and J by 1 base, leaving 11 bases between them. Germline lookup yields CDR1 MNHEY and CDR2 SVGEGT. This CDR3 has 12 residues. The DNA for the CDR3 is TGTGCCGGGGGGGAATCGAACACTGAAGCTTTCTTT. This sequence encodes CAGGESNTEAFF.

This clonotype was observed at least ten times. The V call is TRBV9, the J call TRBJ2-2; D not certain. The CDR3 spans 15 residues. The germline V gene encodes CDR1 SGDLS and CDR2 YYNGEE. Trimming stripped 1 base from V and 1 base from J, with 8 bases between. CDR3 protein: CASSVSHQNTGELFF. The CDR3 region has the DNA TGTGCCAGCAGCGTATCGCATCAGAACACCGGGGAGCTGTTTTTT.

This clonotype has only a few counts. The chain has TRBV20-1 and TRBJ2-3, with a possible D match to TRBD2 (5 bases). Germline CDR1 DFQATT, CDR2 SNEGSKA (reference sequence). The CDR3 totals 15 residues. The chain's CDR3 is CSHLRRKGLTDTQYF. The CDR3 DNA reads TGCAGCCACCTCCGGCGAAAAGGACTCACAGATACGCAGTATTTT.

V is TRBV4-1 and J is TRBJ2-5; weak D call: TRBD1 (5 bases). This CDR3 spans 15 amino acids. Germline values: CDR1 MGHRA, CDR2 YSYEKL. With 4 bases removed from V and 2 bases from J, the gap between germline ends came to 14 bases. The CDR3 region is CASSPHPGAQETQYF. In DNA form, the CDR3 reads TGCGCCAGCAGCCCCCACCCTGGGGCTCAAGAGACCCAGTACTTC.

This clonotype was counted a few times. The V call is TRBV6-2 or TRBV6-3, the J call TRBJ2-6, with D hard to call. Germline V CDR1 and CDR2: MNHEY, SVGEGT. Trimming shortened V by 3 bases and J by 0 bases, and 6 bases separated the two germline ends. The CDR3 length is 15 residues. CDR3 bases: TGTGCCAGCAGTTATCAGGTCTCTGGGGCCAACGTCCTGACTTTC. Its protein is CASSYQVSGANVLTF.

This clonotype ranks as medium-sized. The V and J genes are TRBV5-5 and TRBJ1-6, with 7 nucleotides matching TRBD1. Trimming removed 4 bases from V and 7 bases from J; junction bases left unmatched: 11. This CDR3 is built from 16 residues. Germline V gene data show CDR1 as SGHKS and CDR2 as YYEKEE (reference sequence). The CDR3 protein is CASSPGTAKKNSPLHF. The CDR3 nucleotides read TGTGCCAGCAGCCCCGGGACAGCTAAAAAGAATTCACCCCTCCACTTT. The full variable domain, in which reference TRBV5-5 and TRBJ1-6 provide the parts outside the CDR3, is DAGVTQSPTHLIKTRGQQVTLRCSPISGHKSVSWYQQVLGQGPQFIFQYYEKEERGRGNFPDRFSARQFPNYSSELNVNALLLGDSALYLCASSPGTAKKNSPLHFGNGTRLTVT.

This chain connects TRBV7-2 to TRBJ1-1, with TRBD1 as a possible D gene (5 bases). The CDR3 spans 12 residues. Germline CDR1 is SGHTA and CDR2 is FQGNSA. V gave up 5 bases and J gave up 6 bases, with 10 bases separating them. DNA of the CDR3: TGTGCCAGCAGCCGGGACTTTTCTGAAGCTTTCTTT. Residues: CASSRDFSEAFF.

This clonotype was detected a few times. The CDR3 DNA follows: TGCAGTGCTAACTTACAGGGGAGGGATTCACCCCTCCACTTT. Protein sequence: CSANLQGRDSPLHF. The chain joins TRBV20-1 to TRBJ1-6; TRBD1 matches at 7 bases. Germline lookup yields CDR1 DFQATT and CDR2 SNEGSKA (reference sequence). The junction had 8 bases not matched to a gene; V was cut back by 4 bases and J by 8 bases. CDR3 length equals 14 residues.

The table lists this clonotype with many counts. The chain employs TRBV6-2 or TRBV6-3 and TRBJ2-1; 9 nucleotides line up with TRBD1. Trimming took 6 bases from V and 5 from J; bases not matched to a gene: 8. CDR3 length: 15 amino acids. CDR1 and CDR2 from the germline V gene are MNHEY and SVGEGT. The CDR3 DNA is TGTGCCAGCAGACAGACTGGACAGGGGAACAATGAGCAGTTCTTC. Its protein product is CASRQTGQGNNEQFF.

This chain links TRBV6-5 with TRBJ1-3; D is perhaps TRBD1 (5 bases). The CDR3 totals 15 residues. V was pared by 6 bases and J by 0 bases, with 12 bases between. Germline V gene lookup returns CDR1 MNHEY and CDR2 SVGAGI. CDR3 sequence reads: CASRAPGRSGNTIYF. CDR3 nucleotides: TGTGCCAGCAGAGCCCCAGGGCGCTCTGGAAACACCATATATTTT.

This clonotype was recorded at least ten times. This chain connects TRBV24-1 to TRBJ1-5; tentatively, D is TRBD1 (5 bases). Germline loops: CDR1 KGHDR, CDR2 SFDVKD. The CDR3 spans 13 residues. V lost 5 bases, J lost 2 bases, and 6 bases lay in between. In nucleotides, the CDR3 is TGTGCCACCAGTGGGGGACGCAATCAGCCCCAGCATTTT. Translating it yields CATSGGRNQPQHF.

This clonotype appeared many times. The V call is TRBV29-1, the J call TRBJ1-4; D is possibly TRBD1 (5 bases). The CDR3 is 13 residues long. Germline V gene sequence: CDR1 SQVTM, CDR2 ANQGSEA. Trimming shortened V by 7 bases and J by 3 bases, and 12 bases separated the two germline ends. The CDR3 nucleotides are TGCAGCGCTCAGGGTCACCCTAATGAAAAACTGTTTTTT. It yields the protein CSAQGHPNEKLFF. The full variable domain, its missing parts supplied by reference TRBV29-1 and TRBJ1-4, is SAVISQKPSRDICQRGTSLTIQCQVDSQVTMMFWYRQQPGQSLTLIATANQGSEATYESGFVIDKFPISRPNLTFSTLTVSNMSPEDSSIYLCSAQGHPNEKLFFGSGTQLSVL.

This clonotype was observed a few times. The germline gene is not matched at one end of the junction; a read error may be the cause. This rearrangement joins TRBV2 to TRBJ1-6, with D hard to call. The CDR3 covers 11 residues. Germline CDR1 SNHLY, CDR2 FYNNEI. The CDR3 DNA reads as TGTGCCAGCCGTGAACCCTCACCCCTCCACTTT. This encodes CASREPSPLHF.

This clonotype was seen many times. The chain has TRBV6-5 and TRBJ1-1, with D possibly being TRBD1 (6 bases). This CDR3 has 15 amino acids. The germline gives CDR1 MNHEY, CDR2 SVGAGI. Trimming left V 7 bases short and J 0 bases short, with 15 bases between. The CDR3 sequence is CASTLSGGVNTEAFF. CDR3 sequence (DNA): TGTGCCAGCACCCTCAGTGGGGGCGTGAACACTGAAGCTTTCTTT.

In its sample, this clonotype was seen many times. The J gene is TRBJ1-1, the V gene TRBV4-1, with TRBD1 identical over 9 bases. Trimming cost V 3 bases and J 0 bases; bases outside gene matches: 2. The CDR3 sequence is 15 residues long. CDR1 is MGHRA, CDR2 YSYEKL, per germline. DNA of the CDR3: TGCGCCAGCAGCCAGAGGGACAGGGTGAACACTGAAGCTTTCTTT. This translates into CASSQRDRVNTEAFF.